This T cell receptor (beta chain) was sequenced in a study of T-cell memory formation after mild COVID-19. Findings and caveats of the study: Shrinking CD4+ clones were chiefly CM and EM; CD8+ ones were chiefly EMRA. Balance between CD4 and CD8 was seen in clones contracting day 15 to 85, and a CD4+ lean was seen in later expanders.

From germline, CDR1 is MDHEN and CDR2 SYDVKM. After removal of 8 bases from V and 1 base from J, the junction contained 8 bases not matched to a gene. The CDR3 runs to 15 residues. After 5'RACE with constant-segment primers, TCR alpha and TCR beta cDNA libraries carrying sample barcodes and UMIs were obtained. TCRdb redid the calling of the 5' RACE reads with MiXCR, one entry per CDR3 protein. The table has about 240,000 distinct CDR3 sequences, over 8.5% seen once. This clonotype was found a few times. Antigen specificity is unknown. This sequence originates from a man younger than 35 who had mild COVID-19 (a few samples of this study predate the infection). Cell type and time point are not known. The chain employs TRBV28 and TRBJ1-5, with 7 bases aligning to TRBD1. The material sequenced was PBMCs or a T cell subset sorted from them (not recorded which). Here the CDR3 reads CASHSGQTSNQPQHF. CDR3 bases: TGTGCCAGCCACTCGGGACAGACAAGCAATCAGCCCCAGCATTTT.